A single sample is the source of the 30 T cell receptor beta chains below, sequenced in a study of blood T cell repertoires in COVID-19. Some clones are missing from TCRdb's copy, which holds only in-frame ones; the method was immunoSEQ multiplex PCR. The sample records some 130,000 clones, roughly 71% being singletons. The sample taken for sequencing was peripheral blood. Every receptor here comes from a man of 80 years or more with acute or convalescent COVID-19.

The rearrangement uses TRBV2 and TRBJ1-6; perhaps TRBD1 as D (5 bases). V dropped 4 bases and J dropped 7 bases, with 11 bases sitting between them. The CDR3 contains 14 residues. In germline, CDR1 is SNHLY, CDR2 FYNNEI. The DNA for the CDR3 is TGTGCCAGCAGTGCATTAGGGGAAAATTCACCCCTCCACTTT. Translation: CASSALGENSPLHF.

This clone was counted between two and nine times. The chain has TRBV9 and TRBJ1-5; D not resolved. Germline V gives CDR1 SGDLS, CDR2 YYNGEE. The CDR3 is 13 residues long. The V end lost 0 bases, the J end lost 6 bases, and 7 bases lay between the germline ends. The CDR3 here is CASSVGSSQPQHF. Written as DNA, the CDR3 is TGTGCCAGCAGCGTAGGCTCGAGTCAGCCCCAGCATTTT. Drawing the rest from reference TRBV9 and TRBJ1-5, the complete variable domain is DSGVTQTPKHLITATGQRVTLRCSPRSGDLSVYWYQQSLDQGLQFLIQYYNGEERAKGNILERFSAQQFPDLHSELNLSSLELGDSALYFCASSVGSSQPQHFGDGTRLSIL.

V usage is TRBV20-1 and J usage is TRBJ2-2; TRBD2 might be the D (6 bases). The CDR3 has 14 residues. V was pared by 3 bases and J by 5 bases, with 13 bases between. Germline V gene sequence: CDR1 DFQATT, CDR2 SNEGSKA (reference sequence). The CDR3 DNA follows: TGCAGTGCTAGTCGAGGGGAGGCAACCGGGGAGCTGTTTTTT. Its translation: CSASRGEATGELFF.

The chain carries TRBV6-5 and TRBJ1-2, with 7 positions matching TRBD1. Trimming removed 6 bases from V and 4 bases from J; junction bases left unmatched: 8. Germline V gene sequence: CDR1 MNHEY, CDR2 SVGAGI. CDR3 length: 14 residues. In nucleotides, the CDR3 is TGTGCCAGCAGACGGGACAGCTCCATCTATGGCTACACCTTC. Translated, it gives CASRRDSSIYGYTF.

This chain joins TRBV5-1 and TRBJ2-7; 7 bases fit TRBD1. The germline V gene has CDR1 SGHRS and CDR2 YFSETQ. The CDR3 length is 15 residues. Unmatched junction bases numbered 13, after V lost 0 bases and J lost 10 bases. The DNA of the CDR3 is TGCGCCAGCAGCTTGGCCCCCATCGGTGGGACAGAACAGTACTTC. Translated, it gives CASSLAPIGGTEQYF.

The gene calls are TRBV21-1 and TRBJ1-2; the table gives TRBD1 as D, unverified against the DNA. TRBV21-1 is reported as a pseudogene. The CDR3 is made up of 16 amino acids. The CDR3 reads CASSKGSRVIFYGYTF. The CDR3 DNA reads as TGTGCCAGCAGCAAAGGTAGCAGGGTGATATTTTATGGCTACACCTTC.

CDR3 DNA sequence: TGTGCCAGCAGCGACGGGACTAGCGGGGCGACAGATACGCAGTATTTT. Its protein is CASSDGTSGATDTQYF. V gene TRBV7-9 combines with J gene TRBJ2-3, with 13 bases identical to TRBD2. Trimming took 5 bases from V and 3 from J; bases not matched to a gene: 5. This CDR3 is built from 16 residues. The germline gives CDR1 SEHNR, CDR2 FQNEAQ (reference sequence).

The chain has TRBV6-2 or TRBV6-3 and TRBJ2-1; 10 positions agree with TRBD2. Trimming removed 3 bases from V and 10 bases from J; junction bases left unmatched: 3. The V gene's germline CDR1 is MNHEY and CDR2 SVGEGT. The length of the CDR3 is 13 residues. DNA for the CDR3: TGTGCCAGCAGTTATGAACTAGCGGGAGAGCAGTTCTTC. It translates to CASSYELAGEQFF.

The chain is built from TRBV11-2 and TRBJ2-5; 7 positions agree with TRBD1. V gave up 5 bases and J gave up 5 bases; unmatched junction bases: 14. CDR1 is SGHAT and CDR2 is FQNNGV in the germline V gene. CDR3 length equals 16 residues. CDR3 protein: CASSPRGDRVRETQYF. The CDR3 DNA is TGTGCCAGCAGCCCCAGAGGTGACAGGGTGAGGGAGACCCAGTACTTC.

V gene TRBV6-5 combines with J gene TRBJ1-1; D is perhaps TRBD1 (5 bases). Germline CDR1 is MNHEY and CDR2 is SVGAGI. V dropped 6 bases and J dropped 4 bases, with 9 bases sitting between them. This CDR3 contains 12 residues. CDR3 DNA: TGTGCCAGCAGAACAAGGGGCACTGAAGCTTTCTTT. It yields the protein CASRTRGTEAFF.

The chain uses TRBV5-1 and TRBJ1-4; weak D call: TRBD1 (5 bases). Trimming stripped 0 bases from V and 3 bases from J, with 6 bases between. CDR3 size: 14 residues. The V gene's germline CDR1 is SGHRS and CDR2 YFSETQ. CDR3 region: CASSLGQPNEKLFF. The CDR3 DNA is TGCGCCAGCAGCTTGGGACAGCCTAATGAAAAACTGTTTTTT.

This rearrangement joins TRBV7-2 to TRBJ1-3, with D possibly TRBD1 on 5 matching bases. The CDR3 loop spans 15 amino acids. V lost 5 bases, J lost 0 bases, and 11 bases lay in between. Germline loops: CDR1 SGHTA, CDR2 FQGNSA. The CDR3 is CASSPYRSSGNTIYF. CDR3 coding DNA: TGTGCCAGCAGCCCCTACAGGAGCTCTGGAAACACCATATATTTT.

This clone came up once. The chain is built from TRBV6-5 and TRBJ2-3; 14 bases line up with TRBD2. The germline CDR1 and CDR2 sequences are MNHEY and SVGAGI. The V segment lost 5 bases and the J segment 8 bases; nucleotides outside the gene matches: 3. This CDR3 region has 14 residues. The CDR3 region is CASSPGLAGVTQYF. CDR3 nucleotides: TGTGCCAGCAGTCCGGGACTAGCGGGGGTTACGCAGTATTTT.

The rearrangement joins TRBV4-2 to TRBJ2-2; no definite D call. Per germline, CDR1 LGHNA and CDR2 YNFKEQ. There are 17 residues in the CDR3. The ends were cut back, 1 base at V and 7 bases at J, with 19 bases in the middle. The CDR3 spells CASSQGVEAIYGGELFF. In nucleotides, the CDR3 is TGTGCCAGCAGCCAAGGGGTTGAGGCGATCTATGGCGGGGAGCTGTTTTTT.

The chain carries TRBV19 and TRBJ1-5; D not resolved. Germline CDR1 is LNHDA and CDR2 is SQIVND (reference sequence). The CDR3 runs to 16 residues. The V end lost 3 bases, the J end lost 0 bases, and 12 bases lay between the germline ends. This CDR3 is CASSMPQLNSNQPQHF. DNA of the CDR3: TGTGCCAGTAGTATGCCTCAGTTAAATAGCAATCAGCCCCAGCATTTT.

The rearrangement links TRBV7-6 to TRBJ2-2; 10 positions agree with TRBD1. The CDR3 contains 18 residues. Germline lookup yields CDR1 SGHVS and CDR2 FNYEAQ. The junction had 12 bases not matched to a gene; V was cut back by 4 bases and J by 4 bases. The CDR3 spells CASSWGQGRFRGTGELFF. The CDR3 DNA is TGTGCCAGCAGCTGGGGACAGGGGCGTTTTCGAGGCACCGGGGAGCTGTTTTTT.

The rearrangement links TRBV3-1 (or the pseudogene TRBV3-2) to TRBJ2-5; no clear D. Trimming stripped 1 base from V and 0 bases from J, with 12 bases between. CDR3 length equals 16 residues. CDR1 is LGHDT, CDR2 YNNKEL, per germline (reference sequence). The CDR3 DNA reads TGTGCCAGCAGCCAAGGAATGGTGACTTACCAAGAGACCCAGTACTTC. Protein product: CASSQGMVTYQETQYF.

The rearrangement joins TRBV6-1 to TRBJ2-1; 9 bases align to TRBD2. This CDR3 has 18 residues. V lost 4 bases, J lost 8 bases, and 18 bases stayed unmatched. CDR1 and CDR2 (germline): MNHNS, SASEGT. The CDR3 DNA reads as TGTGCCAGCAGTGCCAGGGCCTATAGCGGGGGTGATCTGTATGAGCAGTTCTTC. Translated: CASSARAYSGGDLYEQFF.

V and J are TRBV21-1 and TRBJ2-7; the table's TRBD1 call for D was not verified on the DNA. TRBV21-1 is a listed pseudogene. There are 15 residues in the CDR3. CDR3 amino acids: CASSGVTGDGDEQYF. The DNA of the CDR3 is TGTGCCAGCAGCGGGGTGACAGGGGATGGCGACGAGCAGTACTTC.

The genes are TRBV19 and TRBJ2-1; D unclear. V lost 5 bases and J lost 4, with 6 bases in between. Germline CDR1 reads LNHDA; CDR2 reads SQIVND (reference sequence). The CDR3 runs 12 residues. Here the CDR3 reads CASSAIYNEQFF. CDR3 in DNA: TGTGCCAGTAGTGCTATATACAATGAGCAGTTCTTC.

The chain links TRBV3-1 (or the pseudogene TRBV3-2) to TRBJ1-5; unclear D gene. The CDR3 covers 12 residues. Trimming removed 0 bases at V and 9 bases at J, with 6 bases between. CDR1 LGHDT and CDR2 YNNKEL come from the germline V gene (reference sequence). CDR3 DNA: TGTGCCAGCAGCCAAGAGAGGTTGCCCCAGCATTTT. Encoded protein: CASSQERLPQHF.

J is TRBJ2-5 and V is TRBV6-5; TRBD2 aligns across 7 bases. V shed 5 bases and J 1 base; nucleotides not matched to a gene: 7. This CDR3 comprises 15 residues. The germline CDR1 and CDR2 sequences are MNHEY and SVGAGI. The CDR3 coding sequence is TGTGCCAGCAGTCCCGTTGCGGGGGTCCAAGAGACCCAGTACTTC. This codes for CASSPVAGVQETQYF.

A single count supports this clone. The genes are TRBV5-1 and TRBJ1-5, with TRBD1 identical over 9 bases. The length of the CDR3 is 14 residues. Germline V gene lookup returns CDR1 SGHRS and CDR2 YFSETQ. V trimming: 3 bases; J trimming: 6 bases; junction bases outside the gene matches: 4. CDR3 residues: CASSWTGEGQPQHF. In nucleotides, the CDR3 is TGCGCCAGCAGCTGGACAGGGGAGGGTCAGCCCCAGCATTTT.

This sequence joins TRBV5-1 and TRBJ2-1; no definite D call. V lost 5 bases to trimming and J lost 2 bases, with 2 bases between them. The CDR3 length is 11 residues. Germline V lookup: CDR1 SGHRS, CDR2 YFSETQ. CDR3 amino acids: CASSTYNEQFF. The CDR3 DNA is TGCGCCAGCAGTACCTACAATGAGCAGTTCTTC.

The V and J genes are TRBV14 and TRBJ1-6, with D uncertain. The CDR3 spans 14 residues. CDR1 and CDR2 from the germline V gene are SGHDN and FVKESK. The V end lost 6 bases, the J end lost 8 bases, and 14 bases lay between the germline ends. The CDR3 DNA reads as TGTGCCAGCAGATCATTATACGGTGATTCACCCCTCCACTTT. It translates to CASRSLYGDSPLHF.

V is TRBV18 and J is TRBJ1-1; the match to TRBD1 covers 10 bases. The CDR3 length is 16 residues. The V gene end was trimmed by 2 bases and the J gene end by 1 base; junction bases not matched to a gene: 4. Germline V gives CDR1 KGHSH, CDR2 LQKENI. The CDR3 protein is CASSPIWDRGNTEAFF. The CDR3 coding sequence is TGTGCCAGCTCACCAATTTGGGACAGGGGGAACACTGAAGCTTTCTTT.

The J gene is TRBJ2-5, the V gene TRBV5-4, with TRBD2 matching 9 bases. Germline CDR1 reads SGHNT; CDR2 reads YYREEE (reference sequence). Trimming cost V 0 bases and J 1 base; bases outside gene matches: 4. The CDR3 is 16 amino acids. The CDR3 bases are TGTGCCAGCAGCTTGGGTAGCGGGGGAGTCCAAGAGACCCAGTACTTC. Protein product: CASSLGSGGVQETQYF.

This chain uses TRBV5-5 with TRBJ2-3; the match to TRBD1 covers 10 bases. The junction had 4 bases not matched to a gene; V was cut back by 0 bases and J by 9 bases. The CDR3 extends over 14 amino acids. Germline-derived CDR1 and CDR2 are SGHKS and YYEKEE (reference sequence). The CDR3 coding sequence is TGTGCCAGCAGCTTGGGACAGGGGGCAGGGACGCAGTATTTT. As protein: CASSLGQGAGTQYF.

V usage is TRBV10-3 and J usage is TRBJ2-2; 8 bases line up with TRBD2. CDR1 ENHRY and CDR2 SYGVKD come from the germline V gene. Trimming cost V 7 bases and J 4 bases; bases outside gene matches: 2. The CDR3 contains 13 residues. CDR3 sequence: CAITGGRTGELFF. Written as DNA, the CDR3 is TGTGCCATCACGGGGGGGCGCACCGGGGAGCTGTTTTTT.

This chain joins TRBV11-3 and TRBJ2-2, with a tentative D call TRBD2 (7 bases). Trimming cost V 3 bases and J 6 bases, with 17 bases left between them. This CDR3 contains 16 residues. Per germline, CDR1 SGHNT and CDR2 YENEEA. The CDR3 sequence is CASSLGGANSPGELFF. DNA for the CDR3: TGTGCCAGCAGCTTGGGGGGGGCGAACTCCCCCGGGGAGCTGTTTTTT.